This T cell receptor beta chain was sequenced in a study of T cells in Graves' hyperthyroidism and ophthalmopathy. In its sample, this clonotype was seen many times. V lost 5 bases, J lost 5 bases, and 10 bases stayed unmatched. The CDR3 runs 15 residues. The investigators amplified TCR beta CDR3 regions from RNA transcripts. In the first-round RT-PCR of the TCR CDR3, the HTBI primer set was used. In TCRdb, the multiplex PCR reads were re-called with MiXCR into one record per CDR3 protein. Here the sample spans 550,000 to 600,000 distinct CDR3 sequences, around 17% being singletons. The specimen sequenced was blood. The rearrangement uses TRBV12-3 or TRBV12-4 and TRBJ2-7; 9 bases map to TRBD1. The receptor comes from a woman younger than 30 with Graves' hyperthyroidism. This CDR3 is CASSTTGTGLDEQYF. The DNA for the CDR3 is TGTGCCAGCAGTACCACCGGGACAGGGTTGGACGAGCAGTACTTC.